The clone carrying this T cell receptor (beta chain) has ten or more counts. Each CDR3 protein is one row after TCRdb ran MiXCR on the 5' RACE reads. Of around 340,000 distinct CDR3 sequences listed, 7% to 9.5% are singletons. This entry belongs to a study of identical twins. CDR1 and CDR2 (germline): SGHAT, FQNNGV. V was clipped by 4 bases and J by 9 bases; unmatched bases: 17. The CDR3 length is 17 residues. The chain couples TRBV11-2 to TRBJ2-1, with 8 nucleotides matching TRBD2. The sequenced sample consisted of naive T cells sorted from blood. The TCR was taken from a woman aged 45-59 years in good health. The CDR3 sequence: CASSSIKGTRKVGEQFF. CDR3 nucleotide sequence: TGTGCCAGCAGCTCCATCAAAGGGACTAGGAAAGTCGGTGAGCAGTTCTTC.